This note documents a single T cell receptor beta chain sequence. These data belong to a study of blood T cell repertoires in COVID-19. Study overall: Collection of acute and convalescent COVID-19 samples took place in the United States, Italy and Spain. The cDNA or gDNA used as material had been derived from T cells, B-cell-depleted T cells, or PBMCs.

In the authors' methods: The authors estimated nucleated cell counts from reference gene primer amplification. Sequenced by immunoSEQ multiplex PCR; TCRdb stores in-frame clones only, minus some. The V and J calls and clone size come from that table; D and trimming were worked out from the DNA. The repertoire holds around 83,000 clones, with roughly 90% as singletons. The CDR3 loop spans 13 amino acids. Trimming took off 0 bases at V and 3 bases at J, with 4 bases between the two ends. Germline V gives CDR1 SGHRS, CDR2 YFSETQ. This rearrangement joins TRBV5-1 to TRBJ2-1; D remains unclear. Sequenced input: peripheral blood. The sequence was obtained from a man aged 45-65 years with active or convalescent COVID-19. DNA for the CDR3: TGCGCCAGCAGCTTGGACAACTACAATGAGCAGTTCTTC. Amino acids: CASSLDNYNEQFF.